The clone carrying this TCR beta chain has more than one count but fewer than ten. Its specificity is unknown. This sample was taken from a study of regulatory T cells in long-lasting Graves disease. Study results and limitations: New patients shared about a thousand public clonotypes, fewer than the 2,500 to 3,500 shared by persistent patients.

Time point defined: newly diagnosed GD, antithyroid drugs for less than 3 months. PBMC-extracted RNA yielded the TCR library. Clinicians diagnosed Graves' disease using American Thyroid Association guidelines. For TCR beta, libraries came from iRepertoire HTBI primers and Arm-PCR of CDR3 regions. TCRdb re-analysed the multiplex PCR reads in MiXCR, keeping a single row per CDR3 protein. The sample includes 680,000 or so distinct CDR3 sequences, about 15% of them seen just once. Looked up from germline, CDR1 is KGHSH and CDR2 is LQKENI. V shed 4 bases and J shed 4 bases, with 19 bases lying between them. This CDR3 spans 16 amino acids. The sample was also reused in another study, on T cells in Graves' hyperthyroidism and ophthalmopathy.

This chain joins TRBV18 and TRBJ1-1; maybe TRBD1 (6 bases). The sequence was obtained from a woman in her twenties or thirties with Graves disease. Specimen: peripheral blood mononuclear cells (PBMCs), collected at new diagnosis, from a patient treated with antithyroid drugs. CDR3 nucleotides: TGTGCCAGCTCACGCCGGGGGGGGCCTTTGAGCACTGAAGCTTTCTTT. Its protein is CASSRRGGPLSTEAFF.